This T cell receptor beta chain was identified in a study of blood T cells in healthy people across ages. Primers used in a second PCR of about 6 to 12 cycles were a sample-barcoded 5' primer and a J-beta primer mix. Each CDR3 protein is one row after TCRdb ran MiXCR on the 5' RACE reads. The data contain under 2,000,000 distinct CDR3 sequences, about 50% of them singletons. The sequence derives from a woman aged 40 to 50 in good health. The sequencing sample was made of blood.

CDR3 protein: CASTPRGTPGDNEQFF. The CDR3 nucleotides are TGTGCCAGCACCCCGAGGGGCACCCCCGGGGACAATGAGCAGTTCTTC. The chain combines TRBV12-3 or TRBV12-4 with TRBJ2-1; D may be TRBD1 or TRBD2 (5 bases each). The V end was cut by 7 bases, the J end by 5 bases, with 21 bases between. The CDR3 covers 16 residues.